This T cell receptor beta chain was recovered during a study of cytomegalovirus exposure and HLA in healthy donors. Primers: 60 Vbeta forward and 13 Jbeta reverse. This table comes from immunoSEQ multiplex PCR, and its TCRdb copy is limited to in-frame clones, with some not included. The table records roughly 130,000 clones, around three quarters of them present only once. Remarks on this clone: Its matching antigen is unknown.

The CDR3 spans 16 residues. V was clipped by 0 bases and J by 10 bases; unmatched bases: 14. From germline, CDR1 is LNHNV and CDR2 YYDKDF (reference sequence). Study-level findings and limits: In most subjects, TCR beta sequences reportedly gave accurate predictions of HLA-A and HLA-B alleles.

The genes are TRBV15 and TRBJ1-1; 7 nucleotides align to TRBD1. Sample: PBMCs. The source is a man aged 25 to 45 in good health and CMV-seronegative. CDR3 protein: CATSRDRGTLLVGAFF. CDR3 nucleotide sequence: TGTGCCACCAGCAGAGACAGGGGGACGTTACTCGTTGGAGCTTTCTTT.